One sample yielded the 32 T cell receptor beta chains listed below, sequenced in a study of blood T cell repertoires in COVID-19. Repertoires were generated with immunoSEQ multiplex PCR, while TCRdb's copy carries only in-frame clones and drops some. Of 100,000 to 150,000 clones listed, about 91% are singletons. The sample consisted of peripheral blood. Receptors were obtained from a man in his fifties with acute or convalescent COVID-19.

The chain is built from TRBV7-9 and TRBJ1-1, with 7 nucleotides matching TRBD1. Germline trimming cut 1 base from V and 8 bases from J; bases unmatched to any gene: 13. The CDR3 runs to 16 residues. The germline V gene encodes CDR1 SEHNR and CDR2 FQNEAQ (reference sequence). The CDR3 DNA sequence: TGTGCCAGCAGCTTAGAGCTTTACAGGGGTATGGAGGAAGCTTTCTTT. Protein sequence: CASSLELYRGMEEAFF.

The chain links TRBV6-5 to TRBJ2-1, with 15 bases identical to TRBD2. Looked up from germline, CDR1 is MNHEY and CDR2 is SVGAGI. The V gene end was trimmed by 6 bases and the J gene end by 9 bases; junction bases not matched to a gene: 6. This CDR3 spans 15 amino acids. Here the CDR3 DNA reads TGTGCCAGCAGCCCCGGACTAGCGGGGGGGATTGAGCAGTTCTTC. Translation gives CASSPGLAGGIEQFF.

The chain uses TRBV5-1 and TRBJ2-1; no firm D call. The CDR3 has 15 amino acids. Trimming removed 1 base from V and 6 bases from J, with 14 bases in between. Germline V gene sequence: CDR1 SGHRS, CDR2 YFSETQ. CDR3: CASSLSLLESNEQFF. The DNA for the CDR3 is TGCGCCAGCAGCTTGTCCCTCCTAGAGTCCAATGAGCAGTTCTTC.

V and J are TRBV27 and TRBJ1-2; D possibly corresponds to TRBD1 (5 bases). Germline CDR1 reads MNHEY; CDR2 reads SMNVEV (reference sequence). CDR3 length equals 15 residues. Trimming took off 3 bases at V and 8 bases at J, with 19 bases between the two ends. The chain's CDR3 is CASSFGVGRARGYTF. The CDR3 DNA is TGTGCCAGCAGTTTTGGGGTGGGCAGGGCCCGGGGCTACACCTTC.

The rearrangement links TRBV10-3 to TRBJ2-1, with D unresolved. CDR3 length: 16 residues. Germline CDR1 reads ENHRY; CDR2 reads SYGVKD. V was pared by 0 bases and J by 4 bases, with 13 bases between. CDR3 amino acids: CAISESSGPSYNEQFF. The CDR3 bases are TGTGCCATCAGTGAGTCGAGTGGCCCTAGTTACAATGAGCAGTTCTTC.

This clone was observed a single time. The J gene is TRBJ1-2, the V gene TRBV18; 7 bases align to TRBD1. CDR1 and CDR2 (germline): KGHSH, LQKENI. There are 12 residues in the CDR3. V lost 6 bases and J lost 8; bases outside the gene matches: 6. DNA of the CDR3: TGTGCCAGCTCCGCAGGGGGTGAGGGCTACACCTTC. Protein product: CASSAGGEGYTF.

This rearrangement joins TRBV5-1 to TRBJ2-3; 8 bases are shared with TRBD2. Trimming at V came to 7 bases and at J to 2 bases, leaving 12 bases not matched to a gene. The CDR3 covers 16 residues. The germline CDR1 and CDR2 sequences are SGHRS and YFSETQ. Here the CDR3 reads CASGQVGGAPTDTQYF. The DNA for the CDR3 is TGCGCCAGCGGTCAAGTCGGGGGGGCCCCCACAGATACGCAGTATTTT. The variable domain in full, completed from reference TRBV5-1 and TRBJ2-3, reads KAGVTQTPRYLIKTRGQQVTLSCSPISGHRSVSWYQQTPGQGLQFLFEYFSETQRNKGNFPGRFSGRQFSNSRSEMNVSTLELGDSALYLCASGQVGGAPTDTQYFGPGTRLTVL.

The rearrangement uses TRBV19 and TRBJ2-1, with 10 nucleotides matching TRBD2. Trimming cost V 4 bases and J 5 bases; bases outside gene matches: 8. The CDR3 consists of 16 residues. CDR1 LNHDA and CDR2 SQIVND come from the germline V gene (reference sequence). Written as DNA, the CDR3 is TGTGCCAGTAGTAAATCTAGCGGGGGATTCGACAATGAGCAGTTCTTC. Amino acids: CASSKSSGGFDNEQFF.

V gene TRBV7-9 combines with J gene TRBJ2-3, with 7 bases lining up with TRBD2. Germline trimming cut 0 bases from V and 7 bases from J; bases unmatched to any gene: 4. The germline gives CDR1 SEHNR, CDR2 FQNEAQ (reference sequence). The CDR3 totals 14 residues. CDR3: CASSLAGGPNTQYF. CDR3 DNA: TGTGCCAGCAGCTTAGCGGGAGGGCCGAATACGCAGTATTTT.

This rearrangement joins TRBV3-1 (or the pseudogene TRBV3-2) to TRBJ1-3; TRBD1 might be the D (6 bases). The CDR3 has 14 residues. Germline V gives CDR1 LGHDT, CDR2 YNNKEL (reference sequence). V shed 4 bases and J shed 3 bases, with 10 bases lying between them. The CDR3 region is CASSPRGFGNTIYF. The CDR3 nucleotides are TGTGCCAGCAGCCCTAGGGGGTTTGGAAACACCATATATTTT.

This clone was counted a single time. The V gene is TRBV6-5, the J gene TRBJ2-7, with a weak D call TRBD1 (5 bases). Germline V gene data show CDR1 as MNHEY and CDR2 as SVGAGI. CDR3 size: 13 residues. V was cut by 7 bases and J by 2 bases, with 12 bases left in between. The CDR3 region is CASTLRTTYEQYF. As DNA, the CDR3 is TGTGCCAGCACCCTACGGACAACCTACGAGCAGTACTTC.

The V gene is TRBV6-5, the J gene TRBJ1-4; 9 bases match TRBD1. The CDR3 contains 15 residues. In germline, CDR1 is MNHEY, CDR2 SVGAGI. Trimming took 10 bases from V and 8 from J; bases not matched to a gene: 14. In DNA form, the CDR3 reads TGTGCCACCAACGGGGGACAGGGAGATGAAGAAAAACTGTTTTTT. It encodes CATNGGQGDEEKLFF.

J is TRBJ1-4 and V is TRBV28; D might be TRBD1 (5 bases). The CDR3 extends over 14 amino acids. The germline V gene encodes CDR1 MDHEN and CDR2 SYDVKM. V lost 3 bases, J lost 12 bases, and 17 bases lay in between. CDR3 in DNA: TGTGCCAGCAGTTTCCTCCGCGACAGTCTGGAACTGTTTTTT. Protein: CASSFLRDSLELFF.

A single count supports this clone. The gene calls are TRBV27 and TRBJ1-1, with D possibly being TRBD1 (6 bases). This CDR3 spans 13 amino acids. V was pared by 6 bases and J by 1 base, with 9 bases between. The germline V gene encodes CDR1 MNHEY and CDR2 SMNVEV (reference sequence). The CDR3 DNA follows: TGTGCCAGCAGAGGGACAAGGAACACTGAAGCTTTCTTT. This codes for CASRGTRNTEAFF.

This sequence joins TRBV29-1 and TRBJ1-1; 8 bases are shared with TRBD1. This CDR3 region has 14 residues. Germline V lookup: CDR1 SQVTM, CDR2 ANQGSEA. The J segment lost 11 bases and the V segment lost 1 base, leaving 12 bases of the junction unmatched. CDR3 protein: CSVEGRQGSLGAFF. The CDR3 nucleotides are TGCAGCGTTGAAGGACGACAGGGGTCCCTTGGGGCTTTCTTT. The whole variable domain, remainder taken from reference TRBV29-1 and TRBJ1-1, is SAVISQKPSRDICQRGTSLTIQCQVDSQVTMMFWYRQQPGQSLTLIATANQGSEATYESGFVIDKFPISRPNLTFSTLTVSNMSPEDSSIYLCSVEGRQGSLGAFFGQGTRLTVV.

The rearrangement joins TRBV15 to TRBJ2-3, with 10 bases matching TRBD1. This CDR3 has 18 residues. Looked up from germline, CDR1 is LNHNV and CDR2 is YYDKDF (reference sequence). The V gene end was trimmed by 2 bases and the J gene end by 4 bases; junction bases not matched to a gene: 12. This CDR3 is CATSRLFTGTGVADTQYF. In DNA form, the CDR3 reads TGTGCCACCAGCAGACTGTTCACCGGGACAGGGGTCGCAGATACGCAGTATTTT. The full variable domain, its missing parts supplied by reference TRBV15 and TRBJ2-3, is DAMVIQNPRYQVTQFGKPVTLSCSQTLNHNVMYWYQQKSSQAPKLLFHYYDKDFNNEADTPDNFQSRRPNTSFCFLDIRSPGLGDTAMYLCATSRLFTGTGVADTQYFGPGTRLTVL.

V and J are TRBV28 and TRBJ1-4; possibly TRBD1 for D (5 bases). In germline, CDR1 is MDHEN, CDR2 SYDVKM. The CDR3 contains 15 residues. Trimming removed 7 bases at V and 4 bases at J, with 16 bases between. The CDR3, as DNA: TGTGCCAGCATTCCTGGGGCGGGACTTAATGAAAAACTGTTTTTT. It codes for CASIPGAGLNEKLFF.

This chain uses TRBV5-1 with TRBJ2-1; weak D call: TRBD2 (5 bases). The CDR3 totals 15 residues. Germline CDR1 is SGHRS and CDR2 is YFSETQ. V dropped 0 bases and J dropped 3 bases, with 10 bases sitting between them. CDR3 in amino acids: CASSLGVGNYNEQFF. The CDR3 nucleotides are TGCGCCAGCAGCTTGGGGGTCGGGAACTACAATGAGCAGTTCTTC.

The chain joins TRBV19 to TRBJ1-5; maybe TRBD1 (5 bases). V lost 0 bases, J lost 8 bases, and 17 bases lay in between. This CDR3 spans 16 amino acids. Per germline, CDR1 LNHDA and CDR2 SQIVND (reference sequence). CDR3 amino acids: CASSIEGVRDWKPQHF. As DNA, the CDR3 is TGTGCCAGTAGTATAGAAGGGGTAAGGGACTGGAAGCCCCAGCATTTT.

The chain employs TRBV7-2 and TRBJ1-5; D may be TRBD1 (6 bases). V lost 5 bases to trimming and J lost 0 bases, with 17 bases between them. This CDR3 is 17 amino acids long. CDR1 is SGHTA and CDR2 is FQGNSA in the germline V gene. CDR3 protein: CASSPVGQTNSNQPQHF. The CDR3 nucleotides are TGTGCCAGCAGCCCGGTAGGACAGACAAATAGCAATCAGCCCCAGCATTTT. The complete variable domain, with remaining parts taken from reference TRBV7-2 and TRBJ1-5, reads GAGVSQSPSNKVTEKGKDVELRCDPISGHTALYWYRQSLGQGLEFLIYFQGNSAPDKSGLPSDRFSAERTGGSVSTLTIQRTQQEDSAVYLCASSPVGQTNSNQPQHFGDGTRLSIL.

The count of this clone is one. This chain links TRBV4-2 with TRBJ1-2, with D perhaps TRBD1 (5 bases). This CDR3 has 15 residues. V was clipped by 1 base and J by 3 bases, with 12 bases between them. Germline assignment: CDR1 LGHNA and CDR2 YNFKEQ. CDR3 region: CASSQGATDDYGYTF. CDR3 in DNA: TGTGCCAGCAGCCAAGGCGCGACAGACGACTATGGCTACACCTTC.

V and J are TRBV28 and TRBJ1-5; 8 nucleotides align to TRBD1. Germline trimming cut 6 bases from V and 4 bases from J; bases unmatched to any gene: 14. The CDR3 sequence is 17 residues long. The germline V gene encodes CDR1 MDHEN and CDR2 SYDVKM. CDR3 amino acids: CASRRFPQGAGNQPQHF. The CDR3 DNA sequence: TGTGCCAGCAGACGGTTCCCGCAGGGGGCAGGGAATCAGCCCCAGCATTTT.

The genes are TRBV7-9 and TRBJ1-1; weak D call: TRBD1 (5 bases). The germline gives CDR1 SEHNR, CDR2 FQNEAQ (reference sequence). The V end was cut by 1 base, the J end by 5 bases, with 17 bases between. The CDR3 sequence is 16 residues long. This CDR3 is CASSLDRNSKGTEAFF. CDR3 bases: TGTGCCAGCAGCTTAGACAGGAACAGTAAGGGGACTGAAGCTTTCTTT.

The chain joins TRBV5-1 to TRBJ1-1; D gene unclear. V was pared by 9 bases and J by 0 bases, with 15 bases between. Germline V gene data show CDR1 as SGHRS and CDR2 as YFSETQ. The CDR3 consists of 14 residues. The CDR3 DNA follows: TGCGCCACCCAAATTGGAGGCATGAACACTGAAGCTTTCTTT. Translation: CATQIGGMNTEAFF.

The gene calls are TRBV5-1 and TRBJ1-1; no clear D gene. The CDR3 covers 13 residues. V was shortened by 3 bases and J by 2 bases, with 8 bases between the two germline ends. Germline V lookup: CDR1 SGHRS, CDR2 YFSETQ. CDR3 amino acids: CASSSLINTEAFF. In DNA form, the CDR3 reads TGCGCCAGCAGCTCCCTAATTAACACTGAAGCTTTCTTT.

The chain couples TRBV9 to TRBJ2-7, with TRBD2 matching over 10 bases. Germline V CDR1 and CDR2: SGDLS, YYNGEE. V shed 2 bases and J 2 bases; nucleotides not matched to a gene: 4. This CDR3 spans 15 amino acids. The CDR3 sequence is CASSVGLAAPYEQYF. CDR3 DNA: TGTGCCAGCAGCGTCGGACTAGCGGCCCCCTACGAGCAGTACTTC.

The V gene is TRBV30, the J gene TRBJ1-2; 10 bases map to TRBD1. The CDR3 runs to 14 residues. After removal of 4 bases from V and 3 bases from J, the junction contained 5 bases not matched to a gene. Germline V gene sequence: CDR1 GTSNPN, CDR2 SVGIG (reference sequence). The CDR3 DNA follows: TGTGCCTGGACGAGACAGGGGGCTGACTATGGCTACACCTTC. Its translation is CAWTRQGADYGYTF. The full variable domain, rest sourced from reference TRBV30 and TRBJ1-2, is SQTIHQWPATLVQPVGSPLSLECTVEGTSNPNLYWYRQAAGRGLQLLFYSVGIGQISSEVPQNLSASRPQDRQFILSSKKLLLSDSGFYLCAWTRQGADYGYTFGSGTRLTVV.

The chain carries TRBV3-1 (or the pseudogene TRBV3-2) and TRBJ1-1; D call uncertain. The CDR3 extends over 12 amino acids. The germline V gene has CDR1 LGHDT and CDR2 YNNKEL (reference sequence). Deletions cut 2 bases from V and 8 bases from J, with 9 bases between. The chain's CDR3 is CASSQSGTEAFF. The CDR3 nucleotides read TGTGCCAGCAGCCAATCAGGTACCGAAGCTTTCTTT.

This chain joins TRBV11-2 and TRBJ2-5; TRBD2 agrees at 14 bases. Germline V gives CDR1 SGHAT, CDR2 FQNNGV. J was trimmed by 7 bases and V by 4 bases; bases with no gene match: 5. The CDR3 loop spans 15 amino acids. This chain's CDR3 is CASSWTSGGKGTQYF. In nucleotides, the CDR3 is TGTGCCAGCAGCTGGACTAGCGGGGGGAAGGGGACCCAGTACTTC. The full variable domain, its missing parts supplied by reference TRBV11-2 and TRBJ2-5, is EAGVAQSPRYKIIEKRQSVAFWCNPISGHATLYWYQQILGQGPKLLIQFQNNGVVDDSQLPKDRFSAERLKGVDSTLKIQPAKLEDSAVYLCASSWTSGGKGTQYFGPGTRLLVL.

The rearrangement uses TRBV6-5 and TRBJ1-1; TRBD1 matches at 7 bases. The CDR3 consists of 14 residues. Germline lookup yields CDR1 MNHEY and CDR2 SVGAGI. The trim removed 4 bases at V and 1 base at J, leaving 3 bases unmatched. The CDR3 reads CASSSGGTNTEAFF. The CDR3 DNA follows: TGTGCCAGCAGTTCAGGGGGTACGAACACTGAAGCTTTCTTT.

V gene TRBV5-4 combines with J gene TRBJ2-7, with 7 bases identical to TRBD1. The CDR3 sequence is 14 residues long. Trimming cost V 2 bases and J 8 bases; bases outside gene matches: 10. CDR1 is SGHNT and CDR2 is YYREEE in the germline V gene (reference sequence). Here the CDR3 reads CASSLSTGTAQQYF. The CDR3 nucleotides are TGTGCCAGCAGCTTATCGACCGGGACAGCGCAGCAGTACTTC.

The CDR3 DNA is TGTGCCAGCAGTTTTGGGATAGCGCCAGATACGCAGTATTTT. Translated, it gives CASSFGIAPDTQYF. The V gene is TRBV27, the J gene TRBJ2-3; possible D gene TRBD2, 5 bases. Trimming left V 3 bases short and J 4 bases short, with 11 bases between. This CDR3 has 14 amino acids. Germline-derived CDR1 and CDR2 are MNHEY and SMNVEV (reference sequence).